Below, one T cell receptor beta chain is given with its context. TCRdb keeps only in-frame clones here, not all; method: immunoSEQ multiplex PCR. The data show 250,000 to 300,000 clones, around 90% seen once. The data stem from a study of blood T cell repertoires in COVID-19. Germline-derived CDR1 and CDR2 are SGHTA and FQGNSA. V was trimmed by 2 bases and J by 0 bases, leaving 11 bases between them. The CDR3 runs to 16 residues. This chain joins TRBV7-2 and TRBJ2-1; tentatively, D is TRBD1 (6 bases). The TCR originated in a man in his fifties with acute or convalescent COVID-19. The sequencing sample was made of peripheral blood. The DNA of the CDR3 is TGTGCCAGCAGCTTAAGTGGGGGCCGCTCCTACAATGAGCAGTTCTTC. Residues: CASSLSGGRSYNEQFF. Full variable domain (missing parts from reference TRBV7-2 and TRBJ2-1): GAGVSQSPSNKVTEKGKDVELRCDPISGHTALYWYRQSLGQGLEFLIYFQGNSAPDKSGLPSDRFSAERTGGSVSTLTIQRTQQEDSAVYLCASSLSGGRSYNEQFFGPGTRLTVL.